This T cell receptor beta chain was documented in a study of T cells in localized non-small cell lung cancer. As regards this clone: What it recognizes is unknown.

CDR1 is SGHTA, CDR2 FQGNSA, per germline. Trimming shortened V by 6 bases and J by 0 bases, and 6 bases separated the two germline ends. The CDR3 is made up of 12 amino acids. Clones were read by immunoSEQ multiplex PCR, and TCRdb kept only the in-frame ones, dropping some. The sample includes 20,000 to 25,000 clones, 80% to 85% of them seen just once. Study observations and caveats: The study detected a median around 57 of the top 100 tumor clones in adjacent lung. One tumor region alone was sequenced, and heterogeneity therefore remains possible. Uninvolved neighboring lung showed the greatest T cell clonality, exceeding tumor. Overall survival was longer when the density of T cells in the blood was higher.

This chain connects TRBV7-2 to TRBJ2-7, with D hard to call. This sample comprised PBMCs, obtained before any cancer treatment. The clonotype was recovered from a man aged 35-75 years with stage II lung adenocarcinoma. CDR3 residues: CASRISSYEQYF. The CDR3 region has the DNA TGTGCCAGCAGAATCAGCTCCTACGAGCAGTACTTC.